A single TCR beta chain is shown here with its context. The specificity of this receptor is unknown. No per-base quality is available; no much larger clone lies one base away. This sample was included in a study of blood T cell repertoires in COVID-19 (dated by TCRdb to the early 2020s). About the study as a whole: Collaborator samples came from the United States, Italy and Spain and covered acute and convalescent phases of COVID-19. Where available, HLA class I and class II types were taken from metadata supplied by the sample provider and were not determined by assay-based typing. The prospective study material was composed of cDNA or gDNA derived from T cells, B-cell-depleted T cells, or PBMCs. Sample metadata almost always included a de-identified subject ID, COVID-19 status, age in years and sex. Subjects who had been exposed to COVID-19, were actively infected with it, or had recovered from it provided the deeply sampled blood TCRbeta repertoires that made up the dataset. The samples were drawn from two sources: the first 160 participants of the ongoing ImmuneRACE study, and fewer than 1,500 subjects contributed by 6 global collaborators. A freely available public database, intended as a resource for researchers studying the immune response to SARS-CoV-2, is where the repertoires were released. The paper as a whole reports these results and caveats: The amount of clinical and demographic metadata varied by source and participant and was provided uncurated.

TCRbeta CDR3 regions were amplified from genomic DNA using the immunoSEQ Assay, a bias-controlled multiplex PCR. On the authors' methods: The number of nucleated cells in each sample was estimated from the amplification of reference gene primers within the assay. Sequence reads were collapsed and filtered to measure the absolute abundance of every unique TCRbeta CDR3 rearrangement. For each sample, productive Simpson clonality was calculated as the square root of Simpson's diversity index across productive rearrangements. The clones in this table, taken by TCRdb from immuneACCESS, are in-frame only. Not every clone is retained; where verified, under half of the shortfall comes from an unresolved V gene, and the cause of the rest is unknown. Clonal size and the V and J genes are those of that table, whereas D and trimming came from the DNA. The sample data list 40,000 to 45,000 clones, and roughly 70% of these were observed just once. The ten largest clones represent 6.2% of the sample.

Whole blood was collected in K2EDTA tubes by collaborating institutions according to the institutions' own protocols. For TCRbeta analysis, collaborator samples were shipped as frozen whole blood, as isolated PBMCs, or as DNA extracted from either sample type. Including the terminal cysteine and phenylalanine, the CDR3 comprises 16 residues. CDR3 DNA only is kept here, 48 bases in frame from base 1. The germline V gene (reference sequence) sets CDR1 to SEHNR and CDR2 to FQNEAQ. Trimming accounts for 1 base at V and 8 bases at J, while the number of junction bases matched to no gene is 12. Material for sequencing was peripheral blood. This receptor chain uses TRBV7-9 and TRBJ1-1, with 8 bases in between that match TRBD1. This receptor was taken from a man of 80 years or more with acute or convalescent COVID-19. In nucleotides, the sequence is TGTGCCAGCAGCTTAGTCCTAGGACAGGGACAATCCGAAGCTTTCTTT. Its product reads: CASSLVLGQGQSEAFF.